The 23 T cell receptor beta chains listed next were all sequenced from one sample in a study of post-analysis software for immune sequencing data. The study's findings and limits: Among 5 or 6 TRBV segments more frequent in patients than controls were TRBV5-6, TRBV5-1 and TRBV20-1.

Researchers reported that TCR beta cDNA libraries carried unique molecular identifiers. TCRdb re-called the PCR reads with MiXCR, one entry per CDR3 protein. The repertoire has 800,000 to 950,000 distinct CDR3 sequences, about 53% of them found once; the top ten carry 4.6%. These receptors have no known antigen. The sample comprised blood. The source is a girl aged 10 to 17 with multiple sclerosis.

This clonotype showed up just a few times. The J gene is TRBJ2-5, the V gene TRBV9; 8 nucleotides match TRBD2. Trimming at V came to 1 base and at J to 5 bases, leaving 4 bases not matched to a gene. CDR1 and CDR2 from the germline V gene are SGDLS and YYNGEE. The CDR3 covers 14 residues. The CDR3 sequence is CASSVNGLAETQYF. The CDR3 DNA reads TGTGCCAGCAGCGTAAACGGACTAGCTGAGACCCAGTACTTC. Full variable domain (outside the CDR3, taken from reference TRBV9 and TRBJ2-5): DSGVTQTPKHLITATGQRVTLRCSPRSGDLSVYWYQQSLDQGLQFLIQYYNGEERAKGNILERFSAQQFPDLHSELNLSSLELGDSALYFCASSVNGLAETQYFGPGTRLLVL.

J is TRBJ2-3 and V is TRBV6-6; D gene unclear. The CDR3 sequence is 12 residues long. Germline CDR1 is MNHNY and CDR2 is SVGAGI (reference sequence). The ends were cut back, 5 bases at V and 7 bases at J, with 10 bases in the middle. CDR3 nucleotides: TGTGCCAGCAGTCCCGACAAATATACGCAGTATTTT. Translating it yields CASSPDKYTQYF.

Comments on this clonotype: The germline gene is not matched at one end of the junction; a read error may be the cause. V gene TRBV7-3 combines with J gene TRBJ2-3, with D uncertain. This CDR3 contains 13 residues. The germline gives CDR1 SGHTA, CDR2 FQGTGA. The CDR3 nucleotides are TGTACCAGCAGCTTAAAGGGCACAGATACGCAGTATTTT. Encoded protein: CTSSLKGTDTQYF.

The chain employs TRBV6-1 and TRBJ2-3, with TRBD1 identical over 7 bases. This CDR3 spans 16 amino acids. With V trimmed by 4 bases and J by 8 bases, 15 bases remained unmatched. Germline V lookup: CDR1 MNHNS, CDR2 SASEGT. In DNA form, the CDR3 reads TGTGCCAGCAGTGCCGGGACAGCGGAACACAGAGTTACGCAGTATTTT. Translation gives CASSAGTAEHRVTQYF.

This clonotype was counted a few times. The CDR3 loop reads CSAGLAGLSKHEQFF. CDR3 bases: TGCAGTGCTGGTCTAGCGGGACTTAGCAAACATGAGCAGTTCTTC. The V call is TRBV20-1, the J call TRBJ2-1; TRBD2 aligns across 9 bases. The ends lost 5 bases at V and 8 bases at J; junction bases unmatched: 13. The CDR3 length is 15 residues. In germline, CDR1 is DFQATT, CDR2 SNEGSKA (reference sequence).

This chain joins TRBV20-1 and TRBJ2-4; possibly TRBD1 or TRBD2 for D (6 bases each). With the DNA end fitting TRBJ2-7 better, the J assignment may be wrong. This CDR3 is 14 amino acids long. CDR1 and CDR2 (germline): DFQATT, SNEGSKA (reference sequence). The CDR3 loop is CSANSAGQVYEQYF. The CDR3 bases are TGCAGTGCTAATAGTGCGGGACAAGTTTACGAGCAGTACTTC.

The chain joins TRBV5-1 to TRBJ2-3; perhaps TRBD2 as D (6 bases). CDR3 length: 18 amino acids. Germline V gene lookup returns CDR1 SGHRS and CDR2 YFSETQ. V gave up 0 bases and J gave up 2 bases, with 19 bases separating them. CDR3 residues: CASSLGIGQAGLTDTQYF. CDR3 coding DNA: TGCGCCAGCAGCTTGGGAATCGGCCAGGCGGGGCTCACAGATACGCAGTATTTT.

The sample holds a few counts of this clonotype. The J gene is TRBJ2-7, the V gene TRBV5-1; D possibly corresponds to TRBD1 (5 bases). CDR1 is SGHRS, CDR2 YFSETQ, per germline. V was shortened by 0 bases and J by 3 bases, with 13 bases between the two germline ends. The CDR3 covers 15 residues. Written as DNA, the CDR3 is TGCGCCAGCAGCTTGGAGGGGCGGATTAGCTACGAGCAGTACTTC. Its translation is CASSLEGRISYEQYF.

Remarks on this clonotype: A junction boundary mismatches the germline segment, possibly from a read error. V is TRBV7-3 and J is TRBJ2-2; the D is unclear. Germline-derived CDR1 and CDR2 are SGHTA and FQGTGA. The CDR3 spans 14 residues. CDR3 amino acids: CAGSLQKGTGELFF. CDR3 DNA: TGTGCCGGCAGCTTACAAAAGGGCACCGGGGAGCTGTTTTTT. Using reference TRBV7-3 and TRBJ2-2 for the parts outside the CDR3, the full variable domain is GAGVSQTPSNKVTEKGKYVELRCDPISGHTALYWYRQSLGQGPEFLIYFQGTGAADDSGLPNDRFFAVRPEGSVSTLKIQRTERGDSAVYLCAGSLQKGTGELFFGEGSRLTVL.

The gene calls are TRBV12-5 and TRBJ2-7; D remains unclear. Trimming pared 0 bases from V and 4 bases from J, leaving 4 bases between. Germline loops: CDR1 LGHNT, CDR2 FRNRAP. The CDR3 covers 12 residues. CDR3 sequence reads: CASGLVRYEQYF. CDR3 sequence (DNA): TGTGCTAGTGGTTTGGTACGATACGAGCAGTACTTC.

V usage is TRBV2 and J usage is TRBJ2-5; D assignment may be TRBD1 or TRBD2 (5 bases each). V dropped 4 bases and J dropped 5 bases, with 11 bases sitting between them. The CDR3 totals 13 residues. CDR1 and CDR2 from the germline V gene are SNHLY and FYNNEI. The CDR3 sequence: CASSARGGETQYF. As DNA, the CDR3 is TGTGCCAGCAGTGCAAGGGGCGGGGAGACCCAGTACTTC.

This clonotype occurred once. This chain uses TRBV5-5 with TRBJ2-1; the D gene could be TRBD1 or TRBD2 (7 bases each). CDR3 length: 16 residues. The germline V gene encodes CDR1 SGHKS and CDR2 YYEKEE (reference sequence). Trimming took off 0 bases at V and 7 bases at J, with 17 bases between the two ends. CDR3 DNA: TGTGCCAGCAGCTTGGTTGGCAGGGGGGGGTCTAATGAGCAGTTCTTC. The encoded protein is CASSLVGRGGSNEQFF.

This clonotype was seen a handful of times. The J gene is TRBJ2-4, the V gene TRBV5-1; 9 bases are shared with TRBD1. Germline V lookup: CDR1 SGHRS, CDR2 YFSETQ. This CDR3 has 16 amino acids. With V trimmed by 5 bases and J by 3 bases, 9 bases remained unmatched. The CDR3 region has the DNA TGCGCCAGCAGGCCACAGGGGGCGCTAGACAAAAACATTCAGTACTTC. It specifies CASRPQGALDKNIQYF.

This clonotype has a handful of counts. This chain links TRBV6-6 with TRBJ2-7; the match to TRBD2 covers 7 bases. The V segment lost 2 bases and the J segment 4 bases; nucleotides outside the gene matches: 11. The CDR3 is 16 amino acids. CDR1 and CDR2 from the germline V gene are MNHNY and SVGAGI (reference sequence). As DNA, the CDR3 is TGTGCCAGCAGTTACGTGGGCAGGGAGGGTCGATACGAGCAGTACTTC. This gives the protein CASSYVGREGRYEQYF.

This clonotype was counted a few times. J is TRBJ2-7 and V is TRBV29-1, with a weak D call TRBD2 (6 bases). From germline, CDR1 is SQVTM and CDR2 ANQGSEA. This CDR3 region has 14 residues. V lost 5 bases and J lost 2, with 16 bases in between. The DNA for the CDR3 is TGCAGCGTTCGGCGGGGCCATCCAACCTACGAGCAGTACTTC. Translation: CSVRRGHPTYEQYF.

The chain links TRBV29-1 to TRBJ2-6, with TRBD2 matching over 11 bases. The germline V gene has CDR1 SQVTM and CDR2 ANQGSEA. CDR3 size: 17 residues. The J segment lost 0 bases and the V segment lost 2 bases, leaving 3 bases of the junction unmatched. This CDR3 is CSVERLAGLSGANVLTF. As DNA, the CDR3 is TGCAGCGTTGAAAGACTAGCGGGACTCTCTGGGGCCAACGTCCTGACTTTC.

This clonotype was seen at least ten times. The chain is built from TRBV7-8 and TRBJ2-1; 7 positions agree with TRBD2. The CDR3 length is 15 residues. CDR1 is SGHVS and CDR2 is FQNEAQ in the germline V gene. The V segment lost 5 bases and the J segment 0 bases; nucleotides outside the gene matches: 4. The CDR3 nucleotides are TGTGCCAGCAGCCTGCGGGGGAGCTCCTACAATGAGCAGTTCTTC. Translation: CASSLRGSSYNEQFF.

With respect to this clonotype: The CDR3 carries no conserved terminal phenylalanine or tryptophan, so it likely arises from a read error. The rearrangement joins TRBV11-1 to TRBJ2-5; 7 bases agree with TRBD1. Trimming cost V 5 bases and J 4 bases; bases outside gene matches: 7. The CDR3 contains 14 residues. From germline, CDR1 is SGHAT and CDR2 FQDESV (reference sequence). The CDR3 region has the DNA TGTGCCAGCAGCCGACAGGGATGGGGAGAGACCCAGTACTTA. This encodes CASSRQGWGETQYL.

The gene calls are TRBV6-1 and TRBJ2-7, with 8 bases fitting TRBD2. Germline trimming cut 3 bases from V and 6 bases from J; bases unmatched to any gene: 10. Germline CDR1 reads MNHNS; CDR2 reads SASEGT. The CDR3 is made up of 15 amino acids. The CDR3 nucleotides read TGTGCCAGCAGTGACGGACTAGCAGGCACGTTCGAGCAGTACTTC. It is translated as CASSDGLAGTFEQYF.

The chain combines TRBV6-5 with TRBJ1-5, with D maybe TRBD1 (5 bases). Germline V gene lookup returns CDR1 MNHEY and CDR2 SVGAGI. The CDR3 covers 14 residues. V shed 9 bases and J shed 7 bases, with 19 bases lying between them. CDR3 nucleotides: TGTGCCAGGATTAAGGGGCCCCTCAGGCAGCCCCAGCATTTT. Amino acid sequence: CARIKGPLRQPQHF.

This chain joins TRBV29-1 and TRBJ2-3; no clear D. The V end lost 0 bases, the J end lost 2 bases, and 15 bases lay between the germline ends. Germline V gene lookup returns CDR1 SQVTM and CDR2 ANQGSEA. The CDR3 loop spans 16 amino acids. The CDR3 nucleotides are TGCAGCGTTGAAGATCTCCCCAGGAAGAACACAGATACGCAGTATTTT. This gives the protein CSVEDLPRKNTDTQYF.

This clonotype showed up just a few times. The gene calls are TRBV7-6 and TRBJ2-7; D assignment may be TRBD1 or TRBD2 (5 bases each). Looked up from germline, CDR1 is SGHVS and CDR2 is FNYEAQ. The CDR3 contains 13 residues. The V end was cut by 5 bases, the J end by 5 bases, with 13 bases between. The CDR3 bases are TGTGCCAGCAGCCCGAGGGGTTCCAACGAGCAGTACTTC. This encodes CASSPRGSNEQYF.

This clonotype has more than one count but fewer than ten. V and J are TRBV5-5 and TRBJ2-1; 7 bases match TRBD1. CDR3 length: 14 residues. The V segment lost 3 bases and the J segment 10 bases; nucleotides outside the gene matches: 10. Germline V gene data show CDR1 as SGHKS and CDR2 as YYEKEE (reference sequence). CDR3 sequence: CASSYGTVPIEQFF. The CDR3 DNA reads TGTGCCAGCAGCTACGGGACAGTACCCATAGAGCAGTTCTTC. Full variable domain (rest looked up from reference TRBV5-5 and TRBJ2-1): DAGVTQSPTHLIKTRGQQVTLRCSPISGHKSVSWYQQVLGQGPQFIFQYYEKEERGRGNFPDRFSARQFPNYSSELNVNALLLGDSALYLCASSYGTVPIEQFFGPGTRLTVL.